Below are 23 T cell receptor beta chains sequenced from a single sample in a study of shared clonotypes between healthy human individuals. Clones were sequenced by immunoSEQ multiplex PCR, and TCRdb holds only the in-frame ones, with some missing. Among under 2.5 million clones, about nine tenths were seen once, and the ten largest hold 0.3% to 0.4%. Sequenced sample: naive CD4+ T cells from PBMCs. Regarding subset: CD45RA+ positively selected. These receptors were taken from a man aged 18 to 30 in good health. Some clones in this sample may be carry-over from other donors' samples.

The V gene is TRBV7-2, the J gene TRBJ2-1; D might be TRBD1 (5 bases). CDR1 is SGHTA, CDR2 FQGNSA, per germline. Trimming stripped 5 bases from V and 3 bases from J, with 14 bases between. This CDR3 contains 15 residues. As DNA, the CDR3 is TGTGCCAGCAGCCAGAGCGCAGGGAACTACAATGAGCAGTTCTTC. It specifies CASSQSAGNYNEQFF.

The chain is built from TRBV7-2 and TRBJ2-7; perhaps D is TRBD1 or TRBD2 (6 bases each). Germline CDR1 SGHTA, CDR2 FQGNSA. CDR3 size: 14 residues. V lost 2 bases and J 6 bases, leaving 14 bases between the germline ends. CDR3 DNA sequence: TGTGCCAGCAGCTTACGGGGGCGGTATACCGAGCAGTACTTC. This translates into CASSLRGRYTEQYF.

This chain connects TRBV15 to TRBJ1-1; no definite D call. Trimming removed 0 bases at V and 11 bases at J, with 10 bases between. This CDR3 spans 12 amino acids. CDR1 LNHNV and CDR2 YYDKDF come from the germline V gene (reference sequence). Written as DNA, the CDR3 is TGTGCCACCAGCAGAGATATTGGGTGGGCTTTCTTT. Translating gives CATSRDIGWAFF.

With respect to this clone: Other DNA sequences of this sample code for an identical CDR3. This rearrangement joins TRBV28 to TRBJ1-2; no clear D gene. Trimming removed 10 bases from V and 2 bases from J, with 8 bases in between. The CDR3 sequence is 11 residues long. CDR1 is MDHEN, CDR2 SYDVKM, per germline. CDR3 in amino acids: CATAGNYGYTF. CDR3 sequence (DNA): TGTGCCACCGCGGGAAACTATGGCTACACCTTC.

The chain has TRBV14 and TRBJ2-1; 9 bases agree with TRBD2. This CDR3 has 15 amino acids. The ends lost 4 bases at V and 7 bases at J; junction bases unmatched: 8. The germline CDR1 and CDR2 sequences are SGHDN and FVKESK. This chain's CDR3 is CASSPSLAGSNEQFF. CDR3 in DNA: TGTGCCAGCAGCCCCTCTCTAGCGGGATCAAATGAGCAGTTCTTC.

The chain uses TRBV5-6 and TRBJ2-7; 7 nucleotides align to TRBD2. Per the germline V gene, CDR1 is SGHDT and CDR2 is YYEEEE. CDR3 length: 14 amino acids. With 7 bases clipped from V and 5 bases from J, the junction kept 12 bases outside the gene matches. The CDR3 region has the DNA TGTGCCAGCGGACTGACTAGCCGGGGCCACGAGCAGTACTTC. It translates to CASGLTSRGHEQYF.

The chain carries TRBV7-2 and TRBJ2-1; a possible D gene is TRBD1 (5 bases). The CDR3 totals 16 residues. Germline values: CDR1 SGHTA, CDR2 FQGNSA. Between the trimmed V and J ends, which lost 2 bases and 1 base, there was a span of 12 bases. CDR3 coding DNA: TGTGCCAGCAGCTTACTGGGGCGCAGGTCCTACAATGAGCAGTTCTTC. Translating gives CASSLLGRRSYNEQFF.

The chain joins TRBV6-6 to TRBJ2-7; D is unclear. Trimming took off 0 bases at V and 0 bases at J, with 6 bases between the two ends. This CDR3 spans 14 amino acids. Germline loops: CDR1 MNHNY, CDR2 SVGAGI (reference sequence). The CDR3 nucleotides read TGTGCCAGCAGTTACTCGACACGCTCCTACGAGCAGTACTTC. This sequence encodes CASSYSTRSYEQYF.

The chain links TRBV27 to TRBJ1-2; D is possibly TRBD1 (5 bases). The CDR3 consists of 15 residues. V was cut by 8 bases and J by 7 bases, with 23 bases left in between. CDR1 and CDR2 from the germline V gene are MNHEY and SMNVEV (reference sequence). The CDR3 is CASQRGGAGGGGYTF. Here the CDR3 DNA reads TGTGCCAGCCAACGTGGAGGAGCCGGGGGGGGTGGCTACACCTTC.

The chain links TRBV5-1 to TRBJ2-7; the D is unclear. Looked up from germline, CDR1 is SGHRS and CDR2 is YFSETQ. The V and J ends lost 4 bases and 2 bases respectively, with 4 bases between them. The CDR3 loop spans 11 amino acids. CDR3 region: CASSATYEQYF. The CDR3 region has the DNA TGCGCCAGCAGCGCTACCTACGAGCAGTACTTC.

As to this clone: Other DNA sequences from this sample encode an identical CDR3 as well. This sequence joins TRBV19 and TRBJ2-7; the D gene is possibly TRBD1 (5 bases). The germline V and J ends were trimmed by 5 bases and 3 bases, with 11 bases remaining between them. The CDR3 runs to 13 residues. The germline CDR1 and CDR2 sequences are LNHDA and SQIVND (reference sequence). The CDR3 sequence: CASSLGQDYEQYF. CDR3 sequence (DNA): TGTGCCAGTAGTCTGGGGCAGGACTACGAGCAGTACTTC.

In regard to this clone: This same CDR3 is encoded by further DNA sequences in the sample. The V call is TRBV6-6, the J call TRBJ1-5, with D possibly TRBD1 on 6 matching bases. The V gene lost 6 bases and the J gene lost 4 bases, with 10 bases spanning the gap. The CDR3 runs to 13 residues. From germline, CDR1 is MNHNY and CDR2 SVGAGI (reference sequence). CDR3 region: CASSRQGNQPQHF. Written as DNA, the CDR3 is TGTGCCAGCAGCCGGCAGGGGAATCAGCCCCAGCATTTT.

The chain employs TRBV18 and TRBJ1-1, with 7 bases aligning to TRBD1. The germline V gene has CDR1 KGHSH and CDR2 LQKENI. The CDR3 runs to 13 residues. The J segment lost 6 bases and the V segment lost 2 bases, leaving 3 bases of the junction unmatched. CDR3 in DNA: TGTGCCAGCTCACCAGGGACAGCACCTGAAGCTTTCTTT. This gives the protein CASSPGTAPEAFF.

V gene TRBV5-1 combines with J gene TRBJ2-7, with D tentatively TRBD2 (6 bases). The V end lost 5 bases, the J end lost 7 bases, and 16 bases lay between the germline ends. Germline V lookup: CDR1 SGHRS, CDR2 YFSETQ. The length of the CDR3 is 13 residues. CDR3 amino acids: CASSRDLRAEQYF. CDR3 in DNA: TGCGCCAGCAGTCGGGACTTGAGGGCGGAGCAGTACTTC.

The rearrangement joins TRBV6-5 to TRBJ1-2, with D hard to call. This CDR3 spans 15 amino acids. Trimming removed 3 bases at V and 6 bases at J, with 17 bases between. CDR1 MNHEY and CDR2 SVGAGI come from the germline V gene. The CDR3 DNA is TGTGCCAGCAGTTATTATACCGGGCGGGGAAATGGCTACACCTTC. It codes for CASSYYTGRGNGYTF.

Comments on this clone: The same CDR3 also results from other DNA sequences found in this sample. The rearrangement uses TRBV11-3 and TRBJ2-3, with D perhaps TRBD2 (5 bases). The CDR3 length is 14 residues. V shed 1 base and J shed 3 bases, with 8 bases lying between them. CDR1 is SGHNT, CDR2 YENEEA, per germline. The CDR3 DNA is TGTGCCAGCAGCTTAGGAGGGCCGACAGATACGCAGTATTTT. Its translation: CASSLGGPTDTQYF. The full variable domain, rest sourced from reference TRBV11-3 and TRBJ2-3, is EAGVVQSPRYKIIEKKQPVAFWCNPISGHNTLYWYLQNLGQGPELLIRYENEEAVDDSQLPKDRFSAERLKGVDSTLKIQPAELGDSAVYLCASSLGGPTDTQYFGPGTRLTVL.

The rearrangement uses TRBV6-5 and TRBJ2-7; a weak D match, TRBD1 (7 bases). CDR1 MNHEY and CDR2 SVGAGI come from the germline V gene. CDR3 length: 13 residues. V was clipped by 5 bases and J by 4 bases, with 12 bases between them. CDR3 sequence reads: CASSPTGRYEQYF. CDR3 sequence (DNA): TGTGCCAGCAGTCCGACAGGGAGGTACGAGCAGTACTTC.

This rearrangement joins TRBV7-3 to TRBJ2-2; 12 nucleotides line up with TRBD2. Trimming removed 4 bases from V and 7 bases from J; junction bases left unmatched: 4. Germline assignment: CDR1 SGHTA and CDR2 FQGTGA. The CDR3 loop spans 15 amino acids. The CDR3 bases are TGTGCCAGCAGCTCCGGACTAGCGGGATACGGGGAGCTGTTTTTT. It is translated as CASSSGLAGYGELFF.

The rearrangement uses TRBV18 and TRBJ1-1; D unclear. The CDR3 covers 12 residues. The germline CDR1 and CDR2 sequences are KGHSH and LQKENI. Trimming took off 8 bases at V and 1 base at J, with 8 bases between the two ends. Written as DNA, the CDR3 is TGTGCCAGCGCCGAAAGGAACACTGAAGCTTTCTTT. Its translation: CASAERNTEAFF.

The chain links TRBV19 to TRBJ1-2, with TRBD1 as a possible D gene (5 bases). The CDR3 is 14 amino acids. From germline, CDR1 is LNHDA and CDR2 SQIVND (reference sequence). Trimming stripped 1 base from V and 8 bases from J, with 14 bases between. CDR3 loop: CASSIATGQGGYTF. CDR3 nucleotides: TGTGCCAGTAGTATAGCGACGGGGCAAGGGGGCTACACCTTC. Drawing the rest from reference TRBV19 and TRBJ1-2, the complete variable domain is DGGITQSPKYLFRKEGQNVTLSCEQNLNHDAMYWYRQDPGQGLRLIYYSQIVNDFQKGDIAEGYSVSREKKESFPLTVTSAQKNPTAFYLCASSIATGQGGYTFGSGTRLTVV.

The CDR3 loop is CASLGGGLYNEQFF. The CDR3, as DNA: TGTGCCAGCTTGGGTGGCGGCCTTTACAATGAGCAGTTCTTC. The rearrangement joins TRBV2 to TRBJ2-1, with unresolved D. Trimming took 8 bases from V and 4 from J, leaving 15 bases between them. The CDR3 is made up of 14 amino acids. Germline loops: CDR1 SNHLY, CDR2 FYNNEI.

CDR3 sequence (DNA): TGCGCCAGCAGCCAACCTGGGGGGGAGGGTGGCTACACCTTC. It encodes CASSQPGGEGGYTF. This chain connects TRBV4-3 to TRBJ1-2; TRBD1 is a possible D gene (5 bases). Per the germline V gene, CDR1 is LGHNA and CDR2 is YSLEER. V lost 2 bases to trimming and J lost 7 bases, with 14 bases between them. The CDR3 totals 14 residues.

The rearrangement uses TRBV11-2 and TRBJ2-1; 7 nucleotides match TRBD2. Germline V gives CDR1 SGHAT, CDR2 FQNNGV. V shed 5 bases, J shed 4 bases, and the junction held 2 bases outside the gene matches. The length of the CDR3 is 13 residues. The CDR3 loop is CASSTGLYNEQFF. The CDR3 DNA is TGTGCCAGCAGCACGGGACTATACAATGAGCAGTTCTTC. Drawing the rest from reference TRBV11-2 and TRBJ2-1, the complete variable domain is EAGVAQSPRYKIIEKRQSVAFWCNPISGHATLYWYQQILGQGPKLLIQFQNNGVVDDSQLPKDRFSAERLKGVDSTLKIQPAKLEDSAVYLCASSTGLYNEQFFGPGTRLTVL.